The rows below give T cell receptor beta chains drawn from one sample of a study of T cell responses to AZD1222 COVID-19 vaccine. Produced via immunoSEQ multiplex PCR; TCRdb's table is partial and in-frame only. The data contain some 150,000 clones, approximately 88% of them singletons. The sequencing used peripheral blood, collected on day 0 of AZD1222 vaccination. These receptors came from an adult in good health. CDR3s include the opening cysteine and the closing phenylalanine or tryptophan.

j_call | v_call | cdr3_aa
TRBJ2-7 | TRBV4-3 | CASSQEEWEGYEQYF
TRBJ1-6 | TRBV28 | CASRPSLGDNSPLHF
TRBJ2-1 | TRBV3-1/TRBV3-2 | CASSQVNSGIREQFF
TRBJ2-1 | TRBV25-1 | CASSEPGSFYEQFF
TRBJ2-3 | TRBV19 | CASSARQGLPSTDTQYF
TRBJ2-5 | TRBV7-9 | CASSYLKSQQETQYF
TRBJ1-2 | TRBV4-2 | CASSQDGLTGFSDGYTF
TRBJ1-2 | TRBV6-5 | CASSPGQSYGYTF
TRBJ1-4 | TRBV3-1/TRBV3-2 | CASSQDVWTGGSWYEKLFF
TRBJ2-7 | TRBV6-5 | CASSPRGLSYEQYF
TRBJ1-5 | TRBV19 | CASTLADTGGRQPQHF
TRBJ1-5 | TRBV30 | CAWRPRTGSNQPQHF
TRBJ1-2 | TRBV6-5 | CASNHEGASTPSTF
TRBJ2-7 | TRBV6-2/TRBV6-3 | CASSYFYEQYF
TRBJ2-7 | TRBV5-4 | CASKLMGSFSGKNEQYF
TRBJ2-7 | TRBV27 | CASSLTETSRHEQYF
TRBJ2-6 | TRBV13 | CASSLRGSGANVLTF
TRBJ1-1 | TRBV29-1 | CSVEGGTNTEAFF
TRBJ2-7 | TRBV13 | CASSLSLIHEQYF
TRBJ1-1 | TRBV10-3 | CAITLGLGGEAFF
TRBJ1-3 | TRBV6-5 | CASRTDRSSGNTIYF
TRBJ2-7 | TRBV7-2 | CASSFDYRDTLSYEQYF
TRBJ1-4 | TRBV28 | CASSLSGTGGGEKLFF
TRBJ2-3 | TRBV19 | CASSIVPSGSLGTDTQYF
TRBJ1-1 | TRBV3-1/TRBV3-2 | CASSQGQGGAFF
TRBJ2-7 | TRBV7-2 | CASSLVGRGASSYEQYF
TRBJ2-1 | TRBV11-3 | CASTYLRVPYNEQFF
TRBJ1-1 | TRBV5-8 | CASSRPGATEAFF
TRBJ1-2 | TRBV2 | CASSESSSGTF
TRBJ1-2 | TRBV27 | CASSLIIPGQANYGYTF
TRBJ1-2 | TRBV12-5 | CASGFQNYGYTF
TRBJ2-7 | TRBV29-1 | CSAAASGSYEQYF
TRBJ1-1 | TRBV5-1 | CASSSPGQGVLNTEAFF
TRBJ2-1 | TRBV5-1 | CASSFTAAGNEQFF
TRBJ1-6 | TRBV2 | CASSGDWGHLHF
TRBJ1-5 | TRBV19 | CASSSGTGGAQPQHF
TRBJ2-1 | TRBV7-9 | CASSRQAEKFF
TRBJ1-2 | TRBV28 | CASSLFATGGLIYGYTF
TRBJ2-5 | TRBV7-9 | CASSLEGRQETQYF
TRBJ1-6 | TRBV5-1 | CASTLDRVRNSPLHF
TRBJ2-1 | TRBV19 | CASSIGSAGDSYNEQFF
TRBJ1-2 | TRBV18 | CASSPDGTYGYTF
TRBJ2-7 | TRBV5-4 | CASSLGGVEQYF
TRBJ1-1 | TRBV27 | CASSLTGGGTEAFF
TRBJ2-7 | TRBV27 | CASSIISGASEQYF
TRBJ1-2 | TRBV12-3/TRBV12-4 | CASSSNQMTGYTF
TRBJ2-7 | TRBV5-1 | CASSLIGDHSYEQYF
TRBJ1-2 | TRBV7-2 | CASSSRTGVNYGYTF
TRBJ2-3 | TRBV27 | CASSLLAGGPGTDTQYF
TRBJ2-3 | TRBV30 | CSGGQDTQYF
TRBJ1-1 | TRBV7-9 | CASGFQPWNTEAFF
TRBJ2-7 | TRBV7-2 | CASSAGTHDEQYF
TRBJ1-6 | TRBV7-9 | CASSDTTRQGSYNSPLHF
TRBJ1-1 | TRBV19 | CASSPGTGKRGAFF